This TCR beta chain was retrieved from a study of vaccination effects on CD4 cells after COVID-19. With regard to this clone: Antigen specificity is unknown.

General observations from the study: Few convalescent patients were studied, and early post-infection samples were lacking. By a late point after vaccination, infection- and vaccine-induced clones had shrunk markedly through clonal contraction.

Antigen-specific CD4+ T cells were first expanded with viral peptide pools by the ViraFEST assay and only then sequenced. Subsequent to 10 days of culture, CD4+ T cells were isolated. Recipients of the vaccine had no prior SARS-CoV-2 infection and negative nucleocapsid antibodies. Wells containing 1.5 million to 2.5 million PBMC each were cultured with 10 IU/ml IL-2 and approximately 10 ug/ml peptides. On both days 3 and 7, half of the culture medium was replaced with IL-2 medium. Method: immunoSEQ multiplex PCR; TCRdb's copy keeps in-frame clones and lacks some. The repertoire consists of 37,000 or so clones, with roughly 66% occurring once and the leading ten covering 15%. The trim removed 8 bases at V and 0 bases at J, leaving 7 bases unmatched. Germline V gives CDR1 LNHDA, CDR2 SQIVND (reference sequence). The CDR3 totals 16 residues.

The input for sequencing was CD4+ T cells from PBMCs cultured with HCoV-OC43 spike peptides, taken before COVID-19 vaccination. The subset is: HCoV-OC43 spike overlapping peptide pool stimulation. The chain employs TRBV19 and TRBJ2-3, with 11 bases lining up with TRBD2. This clonotype was obtained from a human donor who received a COVID-19 vaccine. The CDR3: CASSLSGGASTDTQYF. The CDR3, as DNA: TGTGCCAGTTCCCTTAGCGGGGGGGCGAGCACAGATACGCAGTATTTT. Filled out from reference TRBV19 and TRBJ2-3, the complete variable domain reads DGGITQSPKYLFRKEGQNVTLSCEQNLNHDAMYWYRQDPGQGLRLIYYSQIVNDFQKGDIAEGYSVSREKKESFPLTVTSAQKNPTAFYLCASSLSGGASTDTQYFGPGTRLTVL.